This TCR beta chain was captured in a study of cytomegalovirus exposure and HLA in healthy donors. Study observations and caveats: Serostatus for CMV was the only available immune exposure information. TCR beta chains numbering more than 150 were designated cytomegalovirus-associated.

This PCR relied on a set of 60 Vbeta primers and 13 Jbeta primers. Libraries were prepared by immunoSEQ multiplex PCR; TCRdb keeps only in-frame clonotypes and omits some of them. Its clone listing holds around 200,000 clones. With regard to this clone: The target antigen is unknown.

CDR1 and CDR2 (germline): ENHRY, SYGVKD. The CDR3 covers 12 residues. Trimming left V 4 bases short and J 13 bases short, with 14 bases between. This receptor was taken from a woman between 18 and 30 years old in good health and CMV-seropositive. Sequencing input: PBMCs. The chain has TRBV10-3 and TRBJ2-1; D possibly corresponds to TRBD1 (6 bases). CDR3 residues: CAISVGQGLQFF. CDR3 nucleotides: TGTGCCATCAGTGTTGGGCAGGGGCTACAGTTCTTC.